Listed below are T cell receptor beta chains from one sample, sequenced in a study of CD8 T cells in Susac syndrome. TCRdb used MiXCR to reprocess the immunoSEQ multiplex PCR reads, holding one entry per CDR3 protein. The data show roughly 200,000 distinct CDR3 sequences, with 95% seen just once and approximately 0.082% held by the top ten. What was sequenced was CD4+ T cells from PBMCs. The receptor set was obtained from a human donor with multiple sclerosis. The CDR3 runs from the conserved cysteine through the conserved F or W. Each record gives: J gene, clone size, D gene, V gene, CDR3 DNA, CDR3 protein. D genes are given only for firm matches. Clone size appears in some rows only: once, few, many, or a class for an expanded clone.

>TRBJ1-1|NA|NA|TRBV29-1
TGCAGCGTTGAAGACATAGGGGATAGAGCTTTCTTT
CSVEDIGDRAFF
>TRBJ1-5|NA|TRBD1|TRBV6-1
TGTGCCAGCAGCGCGAATCCGAGACAGGGAATCCGTCAGCCCCAGCATTTT
CASSANPRQGIRQPQHF
>TRBJ2-1|NA|TRBD2|TRBV27
TGTGCCAGCAGTCCATGGACTAGCGGGGGCCACAATGAGCAGTTCTTC
CASSPWTSGGHNEQFF
>TRBJ1-2|NA|NA|TRBV29-1
TGCAGGTCCTATGGCTACACCTTC
CRSYGYTF
>TRBJ2-3|NA|TRBD1|TRBV7-9
TGTGCCAGCACGGCTTTACGACAGGGTTTGGGCACAGATACGCAGTATTTT
CASTALRQGLGTDTQYF
>TRBJ1-3|once|NA|TRBV12-3/TRBV12-4
TGTGCCAGCAGTCCTGCCGCCGGACTCTCTGGAAACACCATATATTTT
CASSPAAGLSGNTIYF
>TRBJ2-4|NA|NA|TRBV30
TGTGCCTGGACCGAGGGTACTAGGGACATTCAGTACTTC
CAWTEGTRDIQYF
>TRBJ1-1|NA|TRBD1|TRBV7-8
TGTGCCAGCAGCACCGACAGGGTACAGAACACTGAAGCTTTCTTT
CASSTDRVQNTEAFF
>TRBJ2-6|NA|NA|TRBV7-9
TGTGCCAGCAGCTTAGGGGCTGGGGCCAACGTCCTGACTTTC
CASSLGAGANVLTF
>TRBJ2-7|once|TRBD2|TRBV3-1
TGTGCCAGCAGCCAACTCGCTAGCGGGGGGGCCGAGCAGTACTTC
CASSQLASGGAEQYF
>TRBJ2-1|once|TRBD2|TRBV15
TGTGCCACCAGCAGCCTCTCTAGCGGGGGGGCCGATGAGCAGTTCTTC
CATSSLSSGGADEQFF
>TRBJ2-3|NA|NA|TRBV5-1
TGCGCCAGCAGCTTGATCTCGGATCGAGATACGCAGTATTTT
CASSLISDRDTQYF
>TRBJ1-1|NA|NA|TRBV7-9
TGTGCCAGCAGCTTAGTCGAGGGAGCTTTCTTT
CASSLVEGAFF
>TRBJ2-7|NA|TRBD1|TRBV7-9
TGTGCCAGCAGCTGGACAGGGGCCGCCTCGGGGGAGCAGTACTTC
CASSWTGAASGEQYF
>TRBJ1-1|NA|NA|TRBV20-1
TGCAGTGCTTGGGGACGGGGCACTGAAGCTTTCTTT
CSAWGRGTEAFF
>TRBJ2-1|once|NA|TRBV5-1
TGCGCCAGCAACATAGACAGTACCTACAATGAGCAGTTCTTC
CASNIDSTYNEQFF
>TRBJ2-7|NA|NA|TRBV29-1
TGCAGCGTTAGCGGACGGACTTTACCCTACGAGCAGTACTTC
CSVSGRTLPYEQYF
>TRBJ1-5|few|NA|TRBV12-3/TRBV12-4
TGTGCCAGCAGTGTGGGACAGCCCCAGCATTTT
CASSVGQPQHF
>TRBJ2-6|once|NA|TRBV15
TGTGCCACCAGCAGAGATCCGGGCTCTGGGGCCAACGTCCTGACTTTC
CATSRDPGSGANVLTF
>TRBJ2-1|NA|NA|TRBV20-1
TGCAGTGCTCTACGAGGGAGCAATGAGCAGTTCTTC
CSALRGSNEQFF
>TRBJ1-4|NA|NA|TRBV6-1
TGTGCCAGCAGTGACCCTTCCCTTAATGAAAAACTGTTTTTT
CASSDPSLNEKLFF
>TRBJ1-1|NA|NA|TRBV6-2/TRBV6-3
TGTGCCAGCAGTCTTTCCGTTGAAGCTTTCTTT
CASSLSVEAFF
>TRBJ2-1|NA|NA|TRBV5-1
TGCGCCAGCAGCTTTGAGGCAGGGTCCTACAATGAGCAGTTCTTC
CASSFEAGSYNEQFF
>TRBJ2-7|NA|NA|TRBV29-1
TGCAGCGGTACAGCCGAGGGGAGCTCCTACGAGCAGTACTTC
CSGTAEGSSYEQYF
>TRBJ1-1|NA|NA|TRBV3-1
TGTGCCAGCAGCTATGACTCGAACACTGAAGCTTTCTTT
CASSYDSNTEAFF
>TRBJ1-2|NA|NA|TRBV20-1
TGCAGTGCTGTTCGGGACGGATCACCAACCTCTGGGGGCTACACCTTC
CSAVRDGSPTSGGYTF
>TRBJ1-1|NA|NA|TRBV30
TGTGCCTGGAGTGCCCCGGGGGCGAGGACTGAAGCTTTCTTT
CAWSAPGARTEAFF
>TRBJ2-5|few|TRBD2|TRBV3-1
TGTGCCAGCAGTTTTCTAGCGGGGGGCCTGGAGACCCAGTACTTC
CASSFLAGGLETQYF
>TRBJ2-3|NA|NA|TRBV30
TGTGCCTGGAGCATCAATACAGATACGCAGTATTTT
CAWSINTDTQYF
>TRBJ2-4|NA|TRBD2|TRBV7-8
TGTGCCAGCAGCTTAGCGCTAGCGGGGGTACACAAAAACATTCAGTACTTC
CASSLALAGVHKNIQYF
>TRBJ2-3|NA|NA|TRBV2
TGTGCCAGCCTAGATGGGGTCCTGGAAGATACGCAGTATTTT
CASLDGVLEDTQYF
>TRBJ2-3|NA|TRBD2|TRBV2
TGTGCCAGCAGTGAATCCAGCGGGGGCCTAGATACGCAGTATTTT
CASSESSGGLDTQYF
>TRBJ1-1|NA|NA|TRBV30
TGTGCCTGGAGTTTCGGGGTTGAAGCTTTCTTT
CAWSFGVEAFF
>TRBJ1-1|NA|NA|TRBV30
TGTGCCTGGAGCCAGGGATGGAACACTGAAGCTTTCTTT
CAWSQGWNTEAFF
>TRBJ2-5|NA|NA|TRBV5-6
TGTGCCAGCAGCTTGGCCCTAGCTTGGGGAAGCGGGGAGACCCAGTACTTC
CASSLALAWGSGETQYF
>TRBJ1-5|NA|NA|TRBV2
TGTGCCAGCAGGCTCCAGGTAACAAGCAATCAGCCCCAGCATTTT
CASRLQVTSNQPQHF
>TRBJ2-1|NA|NA|TRBV11-3
TGTGCCAGCAGCCCCGGACCTGGGGGGACCTACAATGAGCAGTTCTTC
CASSPGPGGTYNEQFF
>TRBJ2-3|once|NA|TRBV7-2
TGTGCCAGCAGCAAAGCAGACAGGTCAGATACGCAGTATTTT
CASSKADRSDTQYF
>TRBJ2-7|NA|NA|TRBV27
TGTGCCAGCAGTCCTATGATAGGGGGTCCCTACGAGCAGTACTTC
CASSPMIGGPYEQYF
>TRBJ1-1|NA|NA|TRBV30
TGTGCCTGGAGTTTTACAGGGATCGAGGTAGCTTTCTTT
CAWSFTGIEVAFF
>TRBJ2-1|NA|NA|TRBV29-1
TGCAGCGTCTCGGGAGACTACAATGAGCAGTTCTTC
CSVSGDYNEQFF
>TRBJ2-1|NA|NA|TRBV9
TGTGCCAGCAGCGTAGATGGCAGTGCCTACAATGAGCAGTTCTTC
CASSVDGSAYNEQFF
>TRBJ1-2|NA|TRBD1|TRBV3-1
TGTGCCAGCAGCCAAGATGGGACAGGGGGCAGGGGCTACACCTTC
CASSQDGTGGRGYTF
>TRBJ2-3|NA|NA|TRBV9
TGTGCCAGCACGGCCTATATTAATACCGGGGATACGCAGTATTTT
CASTAYINTGDTQYF
>TRBJ2-5|NA|NA|TRBV29-1
TGCAGCGTTGGACAGCACCAAGAGACCCAGTACTTC
CSVGQHQETQYF
>TRBJ2-1|NA|NA|TRBV6-2/TRBV6-3
TGTGCCAGCAGTTTCAGCAGGAGCTCCTACAATGAGCAGTTCTTC
CASSFSRSSYNEQFF
>TRBJ1-2|NA|NA|TRBV20-1
TGCAGTGCTTCCACGGGAGGCTACACCTTC
CSASTGGYTF
>TRBJ2-5|NA|NA|TRBV29-1
TGCAGCGCTCAATTCGGAGGAAGGGAGACCCAGTACTTC
CSAQFGGRETQYF
>TRBJ1-2|NA|TRBD1|TRBV3-1
TGTGCCAGCAGCCAGAGGGGACAGCGCCTCTATGGCTACACCTTC
CASSQRGQRLYGYTF
>TRBJ1-1|NA|TRBD1|TRBV20-1
TGCAGTGCTAGAGATCCGAGACAGGGTATCCAGAACGCTGAAGCTTTCTTT
CSARDPRQGIQNAEAFF
>TRBJ2-7|NA|NA|TRBV5-1
TGCGCCAGCAGCCGGGACCTCCTCTCCCACGAGCAGTACTTC
CASSRDLLSHEQYF
>TRBJ1-1|NA|NA|TRBV3-1
TGTGCCAGCAGCCGAGGCAGGGACTCGAACACTGAAGCTTTCTTT
CASSRGRDSNTEAFF
>TRBJ1-6|NA|NA|TRBV12-3/TRBV12-4
TGTGCCAGCAGTCCGATATCCGCACACACACCCCTCCACTTT
CASSPISAHTPLHF
>TRBJ1-6|NA|TRBD1|TRBV5-4
TGTGCCAGCAGCGATCCCCGACAGGGTGGTAATTCACCCCTCCACTTT
CASSDPRQGGNSPLHF
>TRBJ1-6|NA|NA|TRBV5-1
TGCGCCAGCAGCCCGGGGCAGGCCGTGGATTCACCCCTCCACTTT
CASSPGQAVDSPLHF